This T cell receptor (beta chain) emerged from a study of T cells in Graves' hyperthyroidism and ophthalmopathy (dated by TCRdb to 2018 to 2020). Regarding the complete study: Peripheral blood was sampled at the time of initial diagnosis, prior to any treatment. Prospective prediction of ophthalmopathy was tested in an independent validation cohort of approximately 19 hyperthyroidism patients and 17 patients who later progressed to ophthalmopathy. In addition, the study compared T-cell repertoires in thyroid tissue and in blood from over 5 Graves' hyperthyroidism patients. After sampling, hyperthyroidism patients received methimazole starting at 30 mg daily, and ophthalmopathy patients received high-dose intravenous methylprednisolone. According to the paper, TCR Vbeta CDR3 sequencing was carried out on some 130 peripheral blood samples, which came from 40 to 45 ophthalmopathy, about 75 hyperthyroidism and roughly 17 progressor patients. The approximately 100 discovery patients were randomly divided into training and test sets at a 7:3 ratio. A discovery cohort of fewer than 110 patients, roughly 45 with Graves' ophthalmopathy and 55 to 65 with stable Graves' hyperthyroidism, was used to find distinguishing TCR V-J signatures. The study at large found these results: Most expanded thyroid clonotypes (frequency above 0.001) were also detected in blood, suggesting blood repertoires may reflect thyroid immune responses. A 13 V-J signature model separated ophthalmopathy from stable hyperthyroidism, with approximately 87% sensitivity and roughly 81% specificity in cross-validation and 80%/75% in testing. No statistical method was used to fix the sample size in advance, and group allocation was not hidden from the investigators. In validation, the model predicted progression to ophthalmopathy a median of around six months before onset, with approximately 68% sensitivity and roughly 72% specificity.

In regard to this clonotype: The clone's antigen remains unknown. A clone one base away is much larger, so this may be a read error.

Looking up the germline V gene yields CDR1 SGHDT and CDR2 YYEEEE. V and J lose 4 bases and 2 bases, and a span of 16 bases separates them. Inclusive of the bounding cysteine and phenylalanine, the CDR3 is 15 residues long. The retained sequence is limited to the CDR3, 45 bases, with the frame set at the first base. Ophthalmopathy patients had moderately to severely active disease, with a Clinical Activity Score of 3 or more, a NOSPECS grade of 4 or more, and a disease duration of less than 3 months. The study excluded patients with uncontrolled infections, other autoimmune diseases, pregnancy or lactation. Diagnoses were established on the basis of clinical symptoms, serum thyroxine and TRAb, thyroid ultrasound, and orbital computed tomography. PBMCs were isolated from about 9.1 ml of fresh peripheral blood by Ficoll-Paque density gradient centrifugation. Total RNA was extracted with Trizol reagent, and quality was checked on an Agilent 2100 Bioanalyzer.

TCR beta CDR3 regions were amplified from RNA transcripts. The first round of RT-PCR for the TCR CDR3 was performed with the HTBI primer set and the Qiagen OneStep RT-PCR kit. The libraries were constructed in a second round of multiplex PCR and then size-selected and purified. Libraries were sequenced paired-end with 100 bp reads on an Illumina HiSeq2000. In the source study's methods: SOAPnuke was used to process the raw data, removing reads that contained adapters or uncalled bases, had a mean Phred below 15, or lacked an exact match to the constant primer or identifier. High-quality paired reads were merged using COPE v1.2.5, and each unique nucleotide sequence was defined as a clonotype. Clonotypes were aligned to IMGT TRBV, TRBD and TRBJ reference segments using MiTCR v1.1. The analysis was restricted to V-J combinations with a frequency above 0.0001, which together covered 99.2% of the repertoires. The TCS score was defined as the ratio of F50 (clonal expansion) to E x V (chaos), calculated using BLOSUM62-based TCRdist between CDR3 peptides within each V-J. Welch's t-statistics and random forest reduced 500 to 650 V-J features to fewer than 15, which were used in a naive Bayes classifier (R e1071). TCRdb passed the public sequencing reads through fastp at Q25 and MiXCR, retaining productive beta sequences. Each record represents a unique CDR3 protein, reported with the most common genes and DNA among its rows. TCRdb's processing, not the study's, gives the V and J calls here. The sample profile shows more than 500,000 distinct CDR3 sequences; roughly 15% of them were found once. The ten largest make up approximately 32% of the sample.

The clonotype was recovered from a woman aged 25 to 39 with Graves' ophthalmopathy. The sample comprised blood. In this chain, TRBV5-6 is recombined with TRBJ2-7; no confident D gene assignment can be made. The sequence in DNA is TGTGCCAGCAGCCGTAGAGGCAGAGGTCCCTACGAGCAGTACTTC. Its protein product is CASSRRGRGPYEQYF.